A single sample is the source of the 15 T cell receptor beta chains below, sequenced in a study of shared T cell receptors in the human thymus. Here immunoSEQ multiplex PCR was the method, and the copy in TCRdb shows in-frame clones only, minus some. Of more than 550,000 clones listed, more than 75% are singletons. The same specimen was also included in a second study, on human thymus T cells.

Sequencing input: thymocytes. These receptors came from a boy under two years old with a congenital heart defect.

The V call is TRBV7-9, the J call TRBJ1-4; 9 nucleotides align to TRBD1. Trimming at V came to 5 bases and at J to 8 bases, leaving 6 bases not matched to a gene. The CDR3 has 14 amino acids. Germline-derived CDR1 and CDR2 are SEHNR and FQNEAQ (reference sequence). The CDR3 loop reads CASSPGTGKEKLFF. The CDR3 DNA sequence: TGTGCCAGCAGCCCCGGGACAGGGAAGGAAAAACTGTTTTTT.

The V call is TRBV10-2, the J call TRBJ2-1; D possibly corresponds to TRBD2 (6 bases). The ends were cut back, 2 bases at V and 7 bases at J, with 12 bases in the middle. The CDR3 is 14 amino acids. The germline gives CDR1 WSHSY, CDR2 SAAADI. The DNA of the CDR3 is TGCGCCAGCAGTGAGACGGCGGGGTCGAATGAGCAGTTCTTC. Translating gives CASSETAGSNEQFF.

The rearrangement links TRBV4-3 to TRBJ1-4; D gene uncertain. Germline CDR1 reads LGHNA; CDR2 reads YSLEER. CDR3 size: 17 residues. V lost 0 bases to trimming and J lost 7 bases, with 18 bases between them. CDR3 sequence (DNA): TGCGCCAGCAGCCAAGATAGGAGCGGGATTGGTGCTGAAAAACTGTTTTTT. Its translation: CASSQDRSGIGAEKLFF.

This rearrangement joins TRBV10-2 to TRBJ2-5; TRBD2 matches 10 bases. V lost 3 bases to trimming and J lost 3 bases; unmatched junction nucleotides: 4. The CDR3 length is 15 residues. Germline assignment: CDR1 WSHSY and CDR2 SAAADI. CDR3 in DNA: TGCGCCAGCAGTGAAACCCTAGCGGGAGAAGAGACCCAGTACTTC. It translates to CASSETLAGEETQYF.

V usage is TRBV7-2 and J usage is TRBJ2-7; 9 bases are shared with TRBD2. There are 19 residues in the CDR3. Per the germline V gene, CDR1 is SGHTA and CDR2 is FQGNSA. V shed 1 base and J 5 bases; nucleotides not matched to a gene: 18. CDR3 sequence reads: CASSLVWLAGHSGFHEQYF. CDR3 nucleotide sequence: TGTGCCAGCAGCTTAGTATGGCTAGCGGGACATTCTGGTTTCCACGAGCAGTACTTC.

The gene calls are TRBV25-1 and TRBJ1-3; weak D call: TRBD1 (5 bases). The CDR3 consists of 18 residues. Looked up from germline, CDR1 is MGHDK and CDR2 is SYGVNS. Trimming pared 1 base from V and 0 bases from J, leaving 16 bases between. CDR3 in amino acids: CASSESGGGHLSGNTIYF. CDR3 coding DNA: TGTGCCAGCAGTGAATCGGGGGGTGGGCATCTCTCTGGAAACACCATATATTTT.

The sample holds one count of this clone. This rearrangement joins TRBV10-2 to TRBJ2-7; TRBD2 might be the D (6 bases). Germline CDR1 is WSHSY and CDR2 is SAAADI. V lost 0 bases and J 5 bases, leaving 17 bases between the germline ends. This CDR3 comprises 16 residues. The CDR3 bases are TGCGCCAGCAGTGAGTCAGGCACTAGGGGACTGCACGAGCAGTACTTC. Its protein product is CASSESGTRGLHEQYF.

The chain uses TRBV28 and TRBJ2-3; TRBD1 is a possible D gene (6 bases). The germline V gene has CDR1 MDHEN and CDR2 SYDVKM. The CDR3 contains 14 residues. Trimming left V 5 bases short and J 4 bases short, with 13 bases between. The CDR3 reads CASSLDRIPDTQYF. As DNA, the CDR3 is TGTGCCAGCAGTCTTGACAGGATCCCAGATACGCAGTATTTT.

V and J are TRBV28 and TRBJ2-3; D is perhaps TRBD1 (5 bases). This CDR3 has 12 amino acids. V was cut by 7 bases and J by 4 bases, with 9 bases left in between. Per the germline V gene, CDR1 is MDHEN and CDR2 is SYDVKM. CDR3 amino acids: CASTRDPDTQYF. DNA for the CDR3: TGTGCCAGCACCAGGGATCCAGATACGCAGTATTTT.

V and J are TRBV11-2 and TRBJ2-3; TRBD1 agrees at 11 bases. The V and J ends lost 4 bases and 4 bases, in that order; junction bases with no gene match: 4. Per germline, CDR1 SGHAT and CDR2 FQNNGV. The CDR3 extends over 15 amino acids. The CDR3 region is CASSSRTGGPDTQYF. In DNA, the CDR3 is TGTGCCAGCAGCTCCAGGACAGGGGGCCCAGATACGCAGTATTTT.

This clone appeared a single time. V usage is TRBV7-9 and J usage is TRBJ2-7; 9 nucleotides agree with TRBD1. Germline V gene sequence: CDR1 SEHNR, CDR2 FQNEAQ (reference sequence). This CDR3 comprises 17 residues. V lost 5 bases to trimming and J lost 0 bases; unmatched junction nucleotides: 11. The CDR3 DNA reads TGTGCCAGCAGCACCCAGACAGGGGGACGAAGCTCCTACGAGCAGTACTTC. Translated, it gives CASSTQTGGRSSYEQYF. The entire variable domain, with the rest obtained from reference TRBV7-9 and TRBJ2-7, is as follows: DTGVSQNPRHKITKRGQNVTFRCDPISEHNRLYWYRQTLGQGPEFLTYFQNEAQLEKSRLLSDRFSAERPKGSFSTLEIQRTEQGDSAMYLCASSTQTGGRSSYEQYFGPGTRLTVT.

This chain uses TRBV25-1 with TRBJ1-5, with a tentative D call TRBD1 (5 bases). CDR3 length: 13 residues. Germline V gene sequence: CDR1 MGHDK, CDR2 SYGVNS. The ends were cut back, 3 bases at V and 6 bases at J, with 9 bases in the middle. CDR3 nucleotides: TGTGCCAGCAGTGACAGGGAGGGTCAGCCCCAGCATTTT. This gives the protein CASSDREGQPQHF.

Here the CDR3 DNA reads TGCAGCGTTGAAGTACTCCCCTCTATTTACAATGAGCAGTTCTTC. This gives the protein CSVEVLPSIYNEQFF. The chain joins TRBV29-1 to TRBJ2-1, with D unresolved. Trimming pared 1 base from V and 4 bases from J, leaving 14 bases between. This CDR3 has 15 residues. Germline V gene data show CDR1 as SQVTM and CDR2 as ANQGSEA.

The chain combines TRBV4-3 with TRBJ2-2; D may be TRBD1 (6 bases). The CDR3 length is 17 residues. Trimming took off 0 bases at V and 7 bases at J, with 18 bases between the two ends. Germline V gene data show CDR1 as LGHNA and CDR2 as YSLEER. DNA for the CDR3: TGCGCCAGCAGCCAAGATCAAGGGACAACTTTGGGCGGGGAGCTGTTTTTT. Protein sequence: CASSQDQGTTLGGELFF.

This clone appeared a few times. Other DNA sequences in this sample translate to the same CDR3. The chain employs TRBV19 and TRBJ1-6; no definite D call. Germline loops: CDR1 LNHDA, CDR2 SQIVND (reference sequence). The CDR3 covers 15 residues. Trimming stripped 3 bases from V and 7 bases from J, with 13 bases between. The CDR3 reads CASSIESRGNSPLHF. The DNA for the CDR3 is TGTGCCAGTAGTATCGAGTCGCGGGGAAATTCACCCCTCCACTTT.